A single TCR beta chain is shown here with its context. What it binds is unknown. This table comes from immunoSEQ multiplex PCR, and its TCRdb copy is limited to in-frame clones, with some not included. The sample consists of roughly 4,400 clones, 70% to 90% of them appearing once. Trimming took 9 bases from V and 0 from J, leaving 15 bases between them. The V gene's germline CDR1 is MNHEY and CDR2 SMNVEV (reference sequence). The CDR3 consists of 15 residues. This sample stems from a study of T cells in lung cancer brain metastases. The study, taken as a whole, reports: Unique productive clones were significantly fewer in brain metastases: median about 1,500 versus 4,200.

This chain connects TRBV27 to TRBJ2-1, with D tentatively TRBD2 (5 bases). The TCR was taken from a woman between 50 and 59 years old with non-small cell lung cancer. Material: tumor tissue from the primary lung tumor. The CDR3 is CASRLAQISYNEQFF. In nucleotides, the CDR3 is TGTGCCAGTCGGCTAGCCCAGATCTCCTACAATGAGCAGTTCTTC.